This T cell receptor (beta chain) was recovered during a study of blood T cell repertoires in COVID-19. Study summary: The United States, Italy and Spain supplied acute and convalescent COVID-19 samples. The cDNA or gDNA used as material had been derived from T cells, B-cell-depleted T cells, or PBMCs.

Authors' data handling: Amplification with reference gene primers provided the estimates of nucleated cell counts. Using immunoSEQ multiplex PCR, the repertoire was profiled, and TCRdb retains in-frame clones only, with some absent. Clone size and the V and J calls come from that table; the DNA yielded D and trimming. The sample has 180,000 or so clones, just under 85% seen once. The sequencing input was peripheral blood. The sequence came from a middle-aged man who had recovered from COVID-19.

The CDR3 DNA sequence: TGTGCCAGCAGCAAGGGGGTGAACACTGAAGCTTTCTTT. This sequence encodes CASSKGVNTEAFF. The chain is built from TRBV9 and TRBJ1-1; D perhaps matches TRBD1 (6 bases). The CDR3 is made up of 13 amino acids. From germline, CDR1 is SGDLS and CDR2 YYNGEE. Trimming shortened V by 4 bases and J by 0 bases, and 7 bases separated the two germline ends.